This T cell receptor beta chain came from a study of shared clonotypes between healthy human individuals. Study-wide results and limits: Some naive CD4 clonotypes, roughly 4.8%, turned up in common across four donors.

Germline values: CDR1 LNHDA, CDR2 SQIVND (reference sequence). CDR3 length: 13 amino acids. Losses at the gene ends were 3 bases for V and 4 bases for J; bases not matched to a gene: 1. As to this clone: What it binds is not known.

Those who donated were healthy HIV-negative adults, with no recent acute infections or vaccinations reported. Assay used: immunoSEQ multiplex PCR; TCRdb lists only in-frame clones, some missing. The sample shows approximately 530,000 clones, 90% to 97% of them seen only once. The chain employs TRBV19 and TRBJ2-3, with 7 bases fitting TRBD1. The TCR was taken from a woman aged 25-40 years in good health. The sequencing input was naive CD4+ T cells sorted from blood. Subset denoted: CD45RA+ positively selected. This CDR3 is CASSIQGADTQYF. In nucleotides, the CDR3 is TGTGCCAGTAGTATTCAGGGGGCAGATACGCAGTATTTT.